A single sample gave rise to the 3 T cell receptor beta chains below, sequenced in a study of shared clonotypes between healthy human individuals. Some clones are missing from TCRdb's copy, which holds only in-frame ones; the method was immunoSEQ multiplex PCR. The table lists 2 million to 2.5 million clones, about 90% of them singletons. The sequencing sample was made of naive CD4+ T cells from PBMCs. Subset here: CD45RA+ positively selected. These receptors were taken from a young man in good health. Some clones in this sample may be carry-over from other donors' samples.

The gene calls are TRBV6-6 and TRBJ1-4; 7 bases are shared with TRBD1. The CDR3 sequence is 15 residues long. Trimming removed 6 bases from V and 8 bases from J; junction bases left unmatched: 12. CDR1 MNHNY and CDR2 SVGAGI come from the germline V gene (reference sequence). The chain's CDR3 is CASRAPTGFEEKLFF. CDR3 sequence (DNA): TGTGCCAGCAGAGCTCCGACAGGGTTTGAAGAAAAACTGTTTTTT.

This clone showed up just once. V is TRBV5-1 and J is TRBJ1-1; no firm D call. V lost 0 bases to trimming and J lost 5 bases, with 14 bases between them. Germline V gene lookup returns CDR1 SGHRS and CDR2 YFSETQ. CDR3 length equals 15 residues. In DNA form, the CDR3 reads TGCGCCAGCAGCTTGGGATGGGAGGGAGTGACTGAAGCTTTCTTT. This codes for CASSLGWEGVTEAFF.

V and J are TRBV6-1 and TRBJ2-7; no clear D. Germline CDR1 MNHNS, CDR2 SASEGT. Trimming pared 6 bases from V and 0 bases from J, leaving 12 bases between. This CDR3 region has 14 residues. The DNA of the CDR3 is TGTGCCAGCAGCCGCATACTGACCTCCTACGAGCAGTACTTC. Its protein product is CASSRILTSYEQYF.